The present TCR beta chain was sequenced within a study of monozygotic twins with inflammatory bowel disease. The CDR3 has 13 residues. Germline CDR1 is KGHDR and CDR2 is SFDVKD. With respect to this clonotype: The target antigen is unknown.

Study results and limitations: IBD patients share fewer clonotypes with other people than healthy twins do, especially with disease activity. The authors found no support for a single strong IBD-associated signal or clonotype. With inverse Simpson as the measure, TCRbeta diversity was lower in IBD patients than in healthy co-twins.

TCRdb re-analyzed the 5' RACE reads; it lists each CDR3 protein once, without DNA. The table lists nearly 450,000 distinct CDR3 sequences. Donors gave 2.5 ml of blood apiece. Material: blood. The receptor comes from a human donor with ulcerative colitis or Crohn's disease, or a healthy co-twin of an affected twin (not recorded which). The chain combines TRBV24-1 with TRBJ2-1. The CDR3 spells CATSDPRSNEQFF.